Listed here are 4 T cell receptor beta chains from one sample, sequenced in a study of T cell responses to AZD1222 COVID-19 vaccine. The table came from immunoSEQ multiplex PCR; TCRdb's copy has only in-frame clones and leaves some out. Of approximately 120,000 clones detected, 88% appear once; the ten largest clones hold 9.5% to 15%. Sequencing used peripheral blood, obtained on day 0 of MenACWY control vaccination. The receptor source for this set is an adult in good health.

V usage is TRBV5-1 and J usage is TRBJ2-1; 11 bases are a match to TRBD1. V was pared by 2 bases and J by 6 bases, with 7 bases of the junction left unmatched. The CDR3 is made up of 16 amino acids. Germline-derived CDR1 and CDR2 are SGHRS and YFSETQ. Here the CDR3 DNA reads TGCGCCAGCAGCTTTGGTCCCGGGACAGGGGGCAATGAGCAGTTCTTC. Translated, it gives CASSFGPGTGGNEQFF. Combining the CDR3 with reference TRBV5-1 and TRBJ2-1 gives the whole variable domain KAGVTQTPRYLIKTRGQQVTLSCSPISGHRSVSWYQQTPGQGLQFLFEYFSETQRNKGNFPGRFSGRQFSNSRSEMNVSTLELGDSALYLCASSFGPGTGGNEQFFGPGTRLTVL.

The CDR3 spells CASSLGTNTEAFF. CDR3 coding DNA: TGTGCCAGCAGCTTAGGTACTAACACTGAAGCTTTCTTT. The rearrangement links TRBV7-9 to TRBJ1-1, with no clear D. Trimming stripped 1 base from V and 2 bases from J, with 5 bases between. This CDR3 contains 13 residues. The V gene's germline CDR1 is SEHNR and CDR2 FQNEAQ (reference sequence).

This chain connects TRBV4-3 to TRBJ2-7, with no clear D. V gave up 0 bases and J gave up 3 bases, with 9 bases separating them. This CDR3 is 14 amino acids long. Germline values: CDR1 LGHNA, CDR2 YSLEER. The CDR3 reads CASSQDAASYEQYF. CDR3 in DNA: TGCGCCAGCAGCCAAGACGCTGCCAGCTACGAGCAGTACTTC.

This clone was seen a few times. J is TRBJ2-5 and V is TRBV2; TRBD1 or TRBD2 may be the D gene (6 bases each). The V end lost 8 bases, the J end lost 5 bases, and 21 bases lay between the germline ends. Germline V gene lookup returns CDR1 SNHLY and CDR2 FYNNEI. The CDR3 runs to 15 residues. CDR3 sequence: CASLFQTGRRETQYF. The CDR3 DNA sequence: TGTGCCAGCTTATTTCAAACAGGGAGGCGGGAGACCCAGTACTTC.